This passage covers 20 T cell receptor beta chains from one sample sequenced in a study of somatic mutations in cytotoxic T cells in rheumatoid arthritis. The table came from immunoSEQ multiplex PCR; TCRdb's copy has only in-frame clones and leaves some out. This table has roughly 30,000 clones, around 90% appearing once. The sequencing input was CD8+ T cells sorted from blood. These receptors were taken from an adult with rheumatoid arthritis.

In DNA, the CDR3 is TGTGCCAGCAGCCCTTCTGGGGGGGGGAGGACAGATACGCAGTATTTT. It is translated as CASSPSGGGRTDTQYF. The genes are TRBV4-2 and TRBJ2-3; 7 bases are a match to TRBD2. CDR1 LGHNA and CDR2 YNFKEQ come from the germline V gene. The CDR3 contains 16 residues. Trimming at V came to 4 bases and at J to 3 bases, leaving 10 bases not matched to a gene.

The genes are TRBV2 and TRBJ1-3; D remains unclear. The V and J ends lost 2 bases and 1 base respectively, with 12 bases between them. This CDR3 contains 16 residues. Per the germline V gene, CDR1 is SNHLY and CDR2 is FYNNEI. This CDR3 reads CASSEWRGVSGNTIYF. The CDR3 bases are TGTGCCAGCAGTGAATGGCGGGGAGTTTCTGGAAACACCATATATTTT.

A single count supports this clone. The genes are TRBV11-2 and TRBJ1-1, with D hard to call. The germline V gene has CDR1 SGHAT and CDR2 FQNNGV. The length of the CDR3 is 11 residues. Deletions cut 0 bases from V and 7 bases from J, with 3 bases between. The CDR3 DNA reads TGTGCCAGCAGCTTAGACAGTGAAGCTTTCTTT. Translation: CASSLDSEAFF.

This sequence joins TRBV27 and TRBJ2-1; no clear D gene. The CDR3 runs to 14 residues. With 5 bases removed from V and 0 bases from J, the gap between germline ends came to 8 bases. Germline V gene sequence: CDR1 MNHEY, CDR2 SMNVEV (reference sequence). CDR3 DNA: TGTGCCAGCAGTCCCCTTCCCTCCTACAATGAGCAGTTCTTC. It specifies CASSPLPSYNEQFF.

The chain has TRBV6-5 and TRBJ2-1, with D perhaps matching TRBD2 (5 bases). The V gene's germline CDR1 is MNHEY and CDR2 SVGAGI. V was clipped by 7 bases and J by 2 bases, with 9 bases between them. The CDR3 runs 13 residues. The CDR3 is CASTEGPYNEQFF. CDR3 DNA sequence: TGTGCCAGCACCGAGGGCCCCTACAATGAGCAGTTCTTC.

The chain couples TRBV5-5 to TRBJ2-1; TRBD2 agrees at 9 bases. The CDR3 loop spans 15 amino acids. Germline CDR1 is SGHKS and CDR2 is YYEKEE (reference sequence). The junction had 6 bases not matched to a gene; V was cut back by 0 bases and J by 8 bases. The CDR3 DNA follows: TGTGCCAGCAGCTTGGGTCCTAGCGGGATTGATGAGCAGTTCTTC. Protein product: CASSLGPSGIDEQFF.

The J gene is TRBJ2-7, the V gene TRBV13; 10 bases fit TRBD1. Germline-derived CDR1 and CDR2 are PRHDT and FYEKMQ (reference sequence). Trimming took 5 bases from V and 3 from J; bases not matched to a gene: 4. This CDR3 has 14 amino acids. The CDR3 protein is CASSLGQGIYEQYF. CDR3 DNA: TGTGCCAGCAGCCTGGGACAGGGGATCTACGAGCAGTACTTC.

This clone was counted only a few times. The chain uses TRBV27 and TRBJ2-7; D call uncertain. The V gene lost 2 bases and the J gene lost 6 bases, with 8 bases spanning the gap. Germline-derived CDR1 and CDR2 are MNHEY and SMNVEV (reference sequence). The CDR3 is 12 amino acids. CDR3 coding DNA: TGTGCCAGCAGTTTAGGTCTGGGCGAGCAGTACTTC. This gives the protein CASSLGLGEQYF.

This rearrangement joins TRBV5-1 to TRBJ2-3, with 8 positions matching TRBD1. J lost 2 bases, V lost 1 base, and 3 bases had no gene match. The CDR3 contains 15 residues. Per the germline V gene, CDR1 is SGHRS and CDR2 is YFSETQ. In DNA, the CDR3 is TGCGCCAGCAGCTTGAGGACAGGGAACACAGATACGCAGTATTTT. Its protein product is CASSLRTGNTDTQYF.

This rearrangement joins TRBV18 to TRBJ2-7, with D possibly being TRBD2 (5 bases). The CDR3 loop spans 14 amino acids. Trimming shortened V by 2 bases and J by 4 bases, and 12 bases separated the two germline ends. CDR1 is KGHSH and CDR2 is LQKENI in the germline V gene. The CDR3 nucleotides read TGTGCCAGCTCACCATCGGGATCCCGATACGAGCAGTACTTC. Encoded protein: CASSPSGSRYEQYF.

V is TRBV7-8 and J is TRBJ2-5; 8 nucleotides line up with TRBD2. V was pared by 5 bases and J by 6 bases, with 14 bases of the junction left unmatched. There are 16 residues in the CDR3. Germline V gene data show CDR1 as SGHVS and CDR2 as FQNEAQ. Here the CDR3 DNA reads TGTGCCAGCAGCGCCCTCGGGGGGGAGGGTGGGAAGACCCAGTACTTC. It encodes CASSALGGEGGKTQYF.

V is TRBV30 and J is TRBJ2-2; TRBD2 agrees at 11 bases. The CDR3 covers 14 residues. The ends lost 4 bases at V and 3 bases at J; junction bases unmatched: 1. Germline CDR1 and CDR2: GTSNPN and SVGIG (reference sequence). DNA of the CDR3: TGTGCCTGGAAACTAGCGGGAGACACCGGGGAGCTGTTTTTT. It codes for CAWKLAGDTGELFF.

This clone was recorded once. The chain links TRBV27 to TRBJ1-4, with 9 bases that match TRBD1. The CDR3 consists of 12 residues. Germline V gives CDR1 MNHEY, CDR2 SMNVEV (reference sequence). V was pared by 8 bases and J by 7 bases, with 2 bases of the junction left unmatched. CDR3 amino acids: CASSTGGEKLFF. As DNA, the CDR3 is TGTGCCAGCTCGACAGGGGGTGAAAAACTGTTTTTT. The variable domain in full, with the rest retrieved from reference TRBV27 and TRBJ1-4, is EAQVTQNPRYLITVTGKKLTVTCSQNMNHEYMSWYRQDPGLGLRQIYYSMNVEVTDKGDVPEGYKVSRKEKRNFPLILESPSPNQTSLYFCASSTGGEKLFFGSGTQLSVL.

This chain links TRBV27 with TRBJ1-5, with no clear D. CDR3 length equals 13 residues. The germline CDR1 and CDR2 sequences are MNHEY and SMNVEV (reference sequence). V lost 5 bases and J lost 4, with 9 bases in between. The CDR3 spells CASSSGINQPQHF. The CDR3 nucleotides read TGTGCCAGCAGTAGCGGAATAAATCAGCCCCAGCATTTT.

V gene TRBV11-2 combines with J gene TRBJ2-7, with TRBD2 as a possible D gene (6 bases). V lost 3 bases, J lost 3 bases, and 12 bases lay in between. The germline gives CDR1 SGHAT, CDR2 FQNNGV. This CDR3 spans 14 amino acids. CDR3 residues: CASSFFGGDYEQYF. CDR3 nucleotides: TGTGCCAGCAGCTTTTTTGGAGGGGACTACGAGCAGTACTTC.

This sequence joins TRBV12-5 and TRBJ1-2; 10 nucleotides agree with TRBD1. The J segment lost 3 bases and the V segment lost 4 bases, leaving 8 bases of the junction unmatched. Germline loops: CDR1 LGHNT, CDR2 FRNRAP. This CDR3 region has 16 residues. CDR3 coding DNA: TGTGCTAGTGGTTCTGACAGGGGGCAGTACGACTATGGCTACACCTTC. Its protein product is CASGSDRGQYDYGYTF.

This sequence joins TRBV5-4 and TRBJ1-2; D possibly corresponds to TRBD1 (6 bases). V lost 1 base, J lost 8 bases, and 18 bases lay in between. The CDR3 contains 15 residues. CDR1 and CDR2 (germline): SGHNT, YYREEE (reference sequence). The CDR3 DNA reads as TGTGCCAGCAGCTTGTTGGGACACCTCGGAACAGGCTACACCTTC. It specifies CASSLLGHLGTGYTF.

This clone appeared once. The CDR3, as DNA: TGCGCCAGCAGCTTGGCCTGGGGGGTTGACCAAGAGACCCAGTACTTC. It specifies CASSLAWGVDQETQYF. J is TRBJ2-5 and V is TRBV5-1; D is perhaps TRBD2 (6 bases). The germline V and J ends were trimmed by 0 bases and 0 bases, with 12 bases remaining between them. CDR3 length: 16 amino acids. Germline V gene data show CDR1 as SGHRS and CDR2 as YFSETQ.

The gene calls are TRBV5-1 and TRBJ2-5; TRBD2 agrees at 9 bases. This CDR3 comprises 16 residues. Per the germline V gene, CDR1 is SGHRS and CDR2 is YFSETQ. The J segment lost 5 bases and the V segment lost 0 bases, leaving 8 bases of the junction unmatched. The CDR3 sequence: CASSLAGLAKDETQYF. The CDR3 DNA follows: TGCGCCAGCAGCTTGGCAGGACTAGCGAAAGACGAGACCCAGTACTTC.

This rearrangement joins TRBV2 to TRBJ1-4; tentative D call: TRBD1 (6 bases). Trimming cost V 11 bases and J 6 bases, with 16 bases left between them. The CDR3 consists of 13 residues. Per germline, CDR1 SNHLY and CDR2 FYNNEI. The CDR3 DNA follows: TGTGCCTTTTTTGACAGGAGGGATGAAAAACTGTTTTTT. This sequence encodes CAFFDRRDEKLFF.